This is a list of T cell receptor beta chains from one sample in a study of tumor-infiltrating lymphocytes in primary liver carcinoma. TCRdb redid the calling of the multiplex PCR reads with MiXCR, one entry per CDR3 protein. The sample carries tens of thousands of distinct CDR3 sequences, 76% recorded once. Sequenced: liver tumor tissue from sampling region 5. Every receptor here comes from a middle-aged man with primary liver carcinoma and hepatitis B virus infection. Both conserved end residues are part of each CDR3. A D gene is named only where the DNA matches it firmly. Some rows mark clone size as missing; the rest say once, few, many or name a class of expanded clone.

CDR3 length	V gene	J gene	D gene	clone size	CDR3 DNA	CDR3 protein
16	TRBV4-1	TRBJ1-4	-	-	TGCGCCAGCAGCCAAGCGATGGGGACTGCTAATGAGAAACTGTTTTTT	CASSQAMGTANEKLFF
13	TRBV10-3	TRBJ2-1	-	-	TGTGTCACATGTGACACCGGATGGGATGAGCAGTTCTTC	CVTCDTGWDEQFF
16	TRBV11-2	TRBJ2-7	-	-	TGTGCCAGCAGGTTAGAGATGGCACCTAAACCCTACGAGCAGTGCTTC	CASRLEMAPKPYEQCF
18	TRBV12-3/TRBV12-4	TRBJ2-4	-	-	TGTGCCAGCAGCTTATGGGGTGGGGTGGACATAGTCAAAAACATTCAGTACTTC	CASSLWGGVDIVKNIQYF
18	TRBV5-1	TRBJ2-1	-	-	TGCGCCAGTAGCTTGGTTGGCGGTGGCGCGGGACAGTCCTACGAGCAGTTCTTC	CASSLVGGGAGQSYEQFF
18	TRBV6-5	TRBJ1-5	-	once	TGTGCCGGCAGTTATACCCGGCCGACAGCCACTAGTAATCAGCCCCAGCATTTT	CAGSYTRPTATSNQPQHF
15	TRBV11-2	TRBJ2-7	TRBD1	-	TGTGCCAGCAGCTTACAGGGGGCCATACATAACGAGCAGTACTTC	CASSLQGAIHNEQYF
13	TRBV28	TRBJ2-7	TRBD1	many	TGTGCCAGCAGTCCCGGGACAGGCGTCGAGCAGTACTTC	CASSPGTGVEQYF
12	TRBV12-3/TRBV12-4	TRBJ2-2	-	-	TGTGCCAGCAACCCCTCTGACGGGGAGCCGTTTTTT	CASNPSDGEPFF
11	TRBV2	TRBJ2-5	-	few	TGTGCCAGCACCTCGCGAGAGACCCAGTACTTC	CASTSRETQYF
13	TRBV11-2	TRBJ2-1	-	-	TGTGTCAACAGTTTTGACGCTAGCTATGAGCAGTTCTTC	CVNSFDASYEQFF
11	TRBV10-3	TRBJ2-7	-	-	TGTGCCACGTCAGAGCGAAACGAGCGGTACTTC	CATSERNERYF
17	TRBV6-2/TRBV6-3	TRBJ1-2	-	few	TGTGCCAGCAGTTACGTAGCGGGACTGACGGCTCCCTATGGCTACACCTTC	CASSYVAGLTAPYGYTF
16	TRBV4-1	TRBJ2-7	TRBD2	large	TGCGCCAGCAGCCAATCCCTAGCGGAGCCACTTTACGAGCAGTACTTC	CASSQSLAEPLYEQYF
17	TRBV7-9	TRBJ2-1	-	-	TGTGTCAGCAGCTTACCATATCAGGGGCCTAAACCAAATGAGCGGTTCTTC	CVSSLPYQGPKPNERFF
11	TRBV6-2/TRBV6-3	TRBJ2-7	-	-	TGTGTCAGCAGTTACTCAGGCGAGCAGTACTTC	CVSSYSGEQYF
17	TRBV6-2/TRBV6-3	TRBJ1-5	TRBD1	once	TGTGTCAGCACTCCTACAGAGGGGGCGTATAGCAATCAGCCCCAGCACTTT	CVSTPTEGAYSNQPQHF
13	TRBV20-1	TRBJ1-1	-	few	TGCAGTGCCACCGGGACCGAGAACACTGAAGCTTTCTTT	CSATGTENTEAFF
15	TRBV6-5	TRBJ1-1	-	-	TGTGCCAGCAGTTACTTCGGACTGCTGAACACTGAAGCATTCTTT	CASSYFGLLNTEAFF
13	TRBV5-1	TRBJ2-1	-	few	TGCGCCAGCAGCAATTTGCAAAAGAATGAGCAGTTATTC	CASSNLQKNEQLF
14	TRBV6-6	TRBJ2-7	-	-	TGCGCCAGCAGTGATTCAAGCAGGGTCTACGAGCAGTACTTC	CASSDSSRVYEQYF
15	TRBV12-3/TRBV12-4	TRBJ2-5	TRBD2	-	TGTGCCAGCAGGGAGAGTAGCGGGGACCAACAGACCCAGTACTTC	CASRESSGDQQTQYF
16	TRBV10-3	TRBJ2-1	-	once	TGTGCCACTTTATACTCACCATTCGGGAGTAACAATGAGCAATTCTTC	CATLYSPFGSNNEQFF
15	TRBV28	TRBJ2-7	-	many	TGTGCCAGCAGTCCCTGGGTAGCGAGCGCTTACGAGCAGTACTTC	CASSPWVASAYEQYF
15	TRBV10-3	TRBJ1-6	-	-	TGTGCCGTCAGTGAGTCTGAGGTGACGAATTCATCCCTCCACTTT	CAVSESEVTNSSLHF
15	TRBV6-2/TRBV6-3	TRBJ2-2	TRBD1	many	TGTGCCAGCAGTTACTTCGGACAGGGCTCCGGGGAGCTGTTTTTT	CASSYFGQGSGELFF
15	TRBV12-3/TRBV12-4	TRBJ2-7	TRBD1	-	TGTGCCGGCAGTTTAGGGTCAGGGGGCACCTACGAGCAGTACTTC	CAGSLGSGGTYEQYF
14	TRBV11-2	TRBJ2-7	-	-	TGTGCCAGCCCGTCGTGGCTAGCAGAGTACGAGCAGTACTTC	CASPSWLAEYEQYF
11	TRBV6-5	TRBJ2-1	-	-	TGTGCCATCGGGAGAGGGACCTGTGAGTTCTTC	CAIGRGTCEFF
15	TRBV4-2	TRBJ2-7	TRBD2	-	TGTGCCAGCAGCCTAGCTAGCGGTCAGCTCTACGAGCAGTACTTC	CASSLASGQLYEQYF
12	TRBV29-1	TRBJ2-7	-	-	TGCTGTGTTACTAGCAGTTCCTACGAGCAGTACTTC	CCVTSSSYEQYF